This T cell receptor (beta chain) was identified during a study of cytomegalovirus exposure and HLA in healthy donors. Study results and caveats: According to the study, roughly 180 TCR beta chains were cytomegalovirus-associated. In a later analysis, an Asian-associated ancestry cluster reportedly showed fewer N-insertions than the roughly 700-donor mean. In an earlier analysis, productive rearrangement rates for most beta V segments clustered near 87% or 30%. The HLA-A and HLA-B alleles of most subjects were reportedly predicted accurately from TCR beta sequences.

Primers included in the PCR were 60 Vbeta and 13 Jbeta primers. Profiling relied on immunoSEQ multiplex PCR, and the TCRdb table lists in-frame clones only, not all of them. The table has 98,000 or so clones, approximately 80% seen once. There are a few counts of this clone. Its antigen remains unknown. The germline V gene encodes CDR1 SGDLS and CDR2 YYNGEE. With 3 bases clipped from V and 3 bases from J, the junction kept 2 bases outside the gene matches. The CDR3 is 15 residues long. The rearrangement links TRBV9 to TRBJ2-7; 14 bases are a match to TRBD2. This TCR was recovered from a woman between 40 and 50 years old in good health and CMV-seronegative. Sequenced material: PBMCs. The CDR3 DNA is TGTGCCAGCAGCGGCGGGACTAGCGGGAGCTACGAGCAGTACTTC. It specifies CASSGGTSGSYEQYF.